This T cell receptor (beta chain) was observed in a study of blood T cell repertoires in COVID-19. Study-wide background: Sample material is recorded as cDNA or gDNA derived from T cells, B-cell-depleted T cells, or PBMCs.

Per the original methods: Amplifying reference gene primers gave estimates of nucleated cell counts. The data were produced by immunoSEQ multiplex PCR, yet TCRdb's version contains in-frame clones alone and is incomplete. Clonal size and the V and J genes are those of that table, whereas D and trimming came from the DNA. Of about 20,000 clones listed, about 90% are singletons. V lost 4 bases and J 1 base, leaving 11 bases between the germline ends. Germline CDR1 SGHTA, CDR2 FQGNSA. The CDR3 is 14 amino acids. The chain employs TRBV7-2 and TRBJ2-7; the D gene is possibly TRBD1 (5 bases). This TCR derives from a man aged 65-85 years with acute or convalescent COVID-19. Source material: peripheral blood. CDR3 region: CASSSYRSSYEQYF. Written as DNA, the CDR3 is TGTGCCAGCAGCTCATACAGGTCTTCCTACGAGCAGTACTTC.